The 21 T cell receptor beta chains presented below share a single source sample, sequenced in a study of molecular identifiers for immune sequencing clone quantification. TCRdb independently ran MiXCR on the PCR reads; one entry per CDR3 protein. This sample yields over 600,000 distinct CDR3 sequences, of which about 20% are seen a single time; 0.7% to 1% belongs to the top ten. The sample comprised naive CD8+ T cells from blood, with Jurkat cell RNA spiked in. The sample's subset: FACS-sorted CD8+CD4-CCR7+CD45RA+ naive T cells. The source of these receptors is a human donor in good health. Some libraries in this study had Jurkat cell RNA spiked in.

This clonotype turned up a few times. The gene calls are TRBV19 and TRBJ2-1; D gene unclear. The CDR3 covers 14 residues. CDR1 is LNHDA and CDR2 is SQIVND in the germline V gene (reference sequence). Trimming removed 0 bases at V and 5 bases at J, with 8 bases between. The CDR3 loop is CASSIDLLDNEQFF. The CDR3 bases are TGTGCCAGTAGTATAGATCTCCTGGACAATGAGCAGTTCTTC.

This clonotype occurred many times. The gene calls are TRBV12-3 or TRBV12-4 and TRBJ2-2; D perhaps matches TRBD1 (5 bases). The CDR3 is made up of 15 amino acids. V lost 3 bases, J lost 4 bases, and 12 bases lay in between. CDR3 region: CASSLQDKGTGELFF. CDR3 in DNA: TGTGCCAGCAGTTTGCAGGACAAGGGCACCGGGGAGCTGTTTTTT.

This clonotype was seen at least ten times. This chain connects TRBV10-3 to TRBJ2-3; 7 nucleotides align to TRBD2. V lost 6 bases, J lost 3 bases, and 9 bases stayed unmatched. The CDR3 is made up of 15 amino acids. Per germline, CDR1 ENHRY and CDR2 SYGVKD. In DNA, the CDR3 is TGTGCCATCAGAGAGCCGGGACTAAAAACAGATACGCAGTATTTT. This encodes CAIREPGLKTDTQYF.

The CDR3 here is CTSADLGSETQYF. Here the CDR3 DNA reads TGTACCAGCGCGGATTTAGGGTCTGAGACCCAGTACTTC. The chain joins TRBV7-2 to TRBJ2-5; D is unclear. V dropped 8 bases and J dropped 5 bases, with 15 bases sitting between them. This CDR3 comprises 13 residues. Germline V gene sequence: CDR1 SGHTA, CDR2 FQGNSA.

This clonotype came up many times. The junction departs from germline at one end; a sequencing error may be responsible. This chain links TRBV9 with TRBJ1-6; the D is unclear. The length of the CDR3 is 14 residues. Germline V gene sequence: CDR1 SGDLS, CDR2 YYNGEE. This CDR3 reads CASNVGAATDPLHF. The CDR3 DNA reads TGTGCCAGCAACGTAGGAGCCGCGACGGATCCCCTCCACTTT.

This clonotype was observed a few times. This chain connects TRBV27 to TRBJ2-7; D not resolved. The CDR3 loop spans 14 amino acids. V gave up 3 bases and J gave up 4 bases, with 13 bases separating them. Per the germline V gene, CDR1 is MNHEY and CDR2 is SMNVEV (reference sequence). The CDR3 coding sequence is TGTGCCAGCAGTTTTTTTCGCGGACCTTACGAGCAGTACTTC. Translation: CASSFFRGPYEQYF.

Ten or more counts support this clonotype. The chain joins TRBV10-3 to TRBJ2-4; 13 bases line up with TRBD2. Germline CDR1 is ENHRY and CDR2 is SYGVKD. The CDR3 has 14 residues. Trimming took 11 bases from V and 8 from J; bases not matched to a gene: 9. DNA of the CDR3: TGTGCCTCCTGGACTAGCGGGAGTCTTTACATTCAGTACTTC. Its protein is CASWTSGSLYIQYF.

This clonotype was recorded many times. J is TRBJ1-2 and V is TRBV11-2; D call uncertain. The V end was cut by 5 bases, the J end by 3 bases, with 19 bases between. CDR3 length: 16 residues. Germline CDR1 and CDR2: SGHAT and FQNNGV. CDR3 DNA sequence: TGTGCCAGCAGCCTCTTAACTGCGGATCCTCACTATGGCTACACCTTC. As protein: CASSLLTADPHYGYTF.

The chain is built from TRBV20-1 and TRBJ2-3, with 9 positions matching TRBD2. The CDR3 spans 16 residues. Trimming cost V 3 bases and J 6 bases; bases outside gene matches: 13. The germline gives CDR1 DFQATT, CDR2 SNEGSKA (reference sequence). The CDR3 DNA follows: TGCAGTGCTAGTAGGCGGGCTAGCGGGGCTGCTGATACGCAGTATTTT. This codes for CSASRRASGAADTQYF.

This clonotype was seen a few times. The chain has TRBV6-2 or TRBV6-3 and TRBJ2-1; 7 positions match TRBD2. The CDR3 contains 17 residues. Germline CDR1 reads MNHEY; CDR2 reads SVGEGT. After removal of 5 bases from V and 4 bases from J, the junction contained 14 bases not matched to a gene. The CDR3 reads CASSPGGFAPSYNEQFF. DNA for the CDR3: TGTGCCAGCAGTCCCGGGGGGTTTGCGCCCTCATACAATGAGCAGTTCTTC.

This clonotype was seen many times. The chain combines TRBV7-9 with TRBJ1-1, with 7 bases aligning to TRBD1. Germline V gives CDR1 SEHNR, CDR2 FQNEAQ (reference sequence). The CDR3 has 14 residues. J was trimmed by 4 bases and V by 5 bases; bases with no gene match: 7. The CDR3 is CASSPGGGITEAFF. Written as DNA, the CDR3 is TGTGCCAGCAGCCCAGGGGGGGGGATCACTGAAGCTTTCTTT.

Details on this clonotype: A much bigger clone sits one base away, suggesting this may be a read error. This sequence joins TRBV27 and TRBJ1-1, with D possibly TRBD1 on 6 matching bases. There are 15 residues in the CDR3. Germline CDR1 and CDR2: MNHEY and SMNVEV (reference sequence). V was pared by 0 bases and J by 4 bases, with 12 bases between. CDR3 region: CASSLSHWGPTEAFF. CDR3 sequence (DNA): TGTGCCAGCAGTTTATCTCACTGGGGGCCCACTGAAGCTTTCTTT.

This clonotype occurred many times. This chain uses TRBV4-3 with TRBJ2-7; TRBD1 agrees at 7 bases. CDR1 LGHNA and CDR2 YSLEER come from the germline V gene. J was trimmed by 0 bases and V by 1 base; bases with no gene match: 6. The CDR3 contains 16 residues. As DNA, the CDR3 is TGCGCCAGCAGCCAAGGGGTCACAGGGGACTCCTACGAGCAGTACTTC. It specifies CASSQGVTGDSYEQYF.

Many counts were recorded for this clonotype. This chain connects TRBV6-5 to TRBJ2-3; D may be TRBD1 (5 bases). Germline-derived CDR1 and CDR2 are MNHEY and SVGAGI. The CDR3 contains 16 residues. V gave up 4 bases and J gave up 2 bases, with 16 bases separating them. The CDR3 DNA reads as TGTGCCAGCAGTTCGGACAAACAGCTCCCCACAGATACGCAGTATTTT. Its translation: CASSSDKQLPTDTQYF.

This chain connects TRBV29-1 to TRBJ2-5; the match to TRBD1 covers 11 bases. The germline gives CDR1 SQVTM, CDR2 ANQGSEA. Unmatched junction bases numbered 1, after V lost 6 bases and J lost 7 bases. This CDR3 spans 11 amino acids. This CDR3 reads CSVGQGATQYF. The CDR3 DNA is TGCAGCGTAGGACAGGGGGCGACCCAGTACTTC.

As to this clonotype: A much bigger clone sits one base away, suggesting this may be a read error. The CDR3 does not close with the conserved phenylalanine or tryptophan, likely indicating a read error. This chain links TRBV20-1 with TRBJ2-7; D remains unclear. Per germline, CDR1 DFQATT and CDR2 SNEGSKA (reference sequence). Trimming cost V 1 base and J 3 bases, with 4 bases left between them. The CDR3 covers 11 residues. The CDR3 region has the DNA TGCAGTGCTAGAGTTAACTACGAGCAGTACCTC. This gives the protein CSARVNYEQYL.

This clonotype has a count of ten or more. This rearrangement joins TRBV12-3 or TRBV12-4 to TRBJ2-6, with 12 bases matching TRBD2. V gave up 5 bases and J gave up 0 bases; unmatched junction bases: 14. The CDR3 has 21 residues. The CDR3 DNA reads as TGTGCCAGCAGTATATCCGGGCTAGCGGGGGGGCTCGTCTCTGGGGCCAACGTCCTGACTTTC. It encodes CASSISGLAGGLVSGANVLTF.

V usage is TRBV5-6 and J usage is TRBJ1-1; no clear D. CDR1 and CDR2 from the germline V gene are SGHDT and YYEEEE. This CDR3 has 13 residues. V was clipped by 3 bases and J by 6 bases, with 12 bases between them. The chain's CDR3 is CASSSGGLPEAFF. The CDR3 bases are TGTGCCAGCAGCTCGGGAGGGTTACCTGAAGCTTTCTTT.

This clonotype was picked up a small number of times. This may arise from a read error, as a much more abundant clone is one base away. The genes are TRBV6-6 and TRBJ2-7; TRBD1 might be the D (5 bases). Germline V gives CDR1 MNHNY, CDR2 SVGAGI (reference sequence). The V gene lost 0 bases and the J gene lost 5 bases, with 8 bases spanning the gap. This CDR3 contains 13 residues. The CDR3 sequence is CASSYSTAHEQYF. DNA of the CDR3: TGTGCCAGCAGTTACTCGACAGCCCACGAGCAGTACTTC.

This clonotype was observed at least ten times. The V gene is TRBV7-2, the J gene TRBJ2-1; 8 bases map to TRBD2. This CDR3 spans 16 amino acids. The trim removed 5 bases at V and 9 bases at J, leaving 15 bases unmatched. The germline gives CDR1 SGHTA, CDR2 FQGNSA. CDR3 loop: CASSRHSGSPPIEQFF. The CDR3 DNA reads TGTGCCAGCAGCCGCCACAGCGGGAGTCCCCCCATTGAGCAGTTCTTC.

In this sample, this clonotype turned up a few times. A much larger clone differs from this one at a single base, so this may be a read error. The chain is built from TRBV10-2 and TRBJ2-3; D possibly corresponds to TRBD2 (5 bases). V was pared by 7 bases and J by 3 bases, with 17 bases between. CDR1 is WSHSY and CDR2 is SAAADI in the germline V gene. This CDR3 has 15 residues. CDR3 residues: CASKESEGATDTQYF. The CDR3 coding sequence is TGCGCCAGCAAGGAAAGCGAGGGCGCGACAGATACGCAGTATTTT.